Each of the 16 T cell receptor beta chains below was sequenced from the same sample in a study of blood T cell repertoires in COVID-19. Profiling relied on immunoSEQ multiplex PCR, and the TCRdb table lists in-frame clones only, not all of them. The profile shows about 59,000 clones, 80% to 95% of them singletons. Sequencing was performed on peripheral blood. These receptors all come from an elderly man with acute or convalescent COVID-19.

This clone was counted a single time. The chain combines TRBV18 with TRBJ2-7, with 7 bases identical to TRBD2. The trim removed 2 bases at V and 3 bases at J, leaving 13 bases unmatched. This CDR3 region has 17 residues. The germline V gene encodes CDR1 KGHSH and CDR2 LQKENI. The DNA of the CDR3 is TGTGCCAGCTCACCAAGGACTAAGCGGGGACTTGACTACGAGCAGTACTTC. Amino acids: CASSPRTKRGLDYEQYF.

This sequence joins TRBV27 and TRBJ2-1; 10 bases map to TRBD2. V lost 8 bases, J lost 4 bases, and 5 bases stayed unmatched. The CDR3 extends over 14 amino acids. CDR1 and CDR2 (germline): MNHEY, SMNVEV (reference sequence). CDR3 in amino acids: CASHPSGGYNEQFF. The CDR3 DNA reads TGTGCCAGCCATCCTAGCGGGGGTTACAATGAGCAGTTCTTC.

The chain joins TRBV18 to TRBJ2-7; 8 bases agree with TRBD1. The CDR3 is 14 amino acids. Germline V gene data show CDR1 as KGHSH and CDR2 as LQKENI. V gave up 2 bases and J gave up 7 bases; unmatched junction bases: 7. Here the CDR3 DNA reads TGTGCCAGCTCACCATCGACAGGGGCTTGGGAGCAGTACTTC. Translated: CASSPSTGAWEQYF. The whole variable domain, filled in from reference TRBV18 and TRBJ2-7, reads NAGVMQNPRHLVRRRGQEARLRCSPMKGHSHVYWYRQLPEEGLKFMVYLQKENIIDESGMPKERFSAEFPKEGPSILRIQQVVRGDSAAYFCASSPSTGAWEQYFGPGTRLTVT.

The genes are TRBV5-1 and TRBJ2-5; D gene ambiguous. The CDR3 contains 12 residues. Germline CDR1 is SGHRS and CDR2 is YFSETQ. V dropped 4 bases and J dropped 4 bases, with 8 bases sitting between them. The CDR3 bases are TGCGCCAGCAGCCTGGGTAGAGAGACCCAGTACTTC. As protein: CASSLGRETQYF.

This chain joins TRBV25-1 and TRBJ2-5, with 8 bases fitting TRBD2. CDR3 length: 14 amino acids. J was trimmed by 3 bases and V by 6 bases; bases with no gene match: 6. Germline V gene sequence: CDR1 MGHDK, CDR2 SYGVNS. The CDR3 here is CASRGTRFEETQYF. The DNA for the CDR3 is TGTGCCAGCAGAGGGACTAGGTTTGAAGAGACCCAGTACTTC.

The chain couples TRBV5-4 to TRBJ1-6; 9 bases are a match to TRBD1. V lost 0 bases and J lost 7; bases outside the gene matches: 2. The CDR3 length is 15 residues. CDR1 SGHNT and CDR2 YYREEE come from the germline V gene (reference sequence). CDR3 in DNA: TGTGCCAGCAGCTTGGGGACAGGGGAGAATTCACCCCTCCACTTT. This gives the protein CASSLGTGENSPLHF.

This clone showed up just once. V gene TRBV30 combines with J gene TRBJ2-7; tentatively, D is TRBD1 (7 bases). V shed 4 bases and J shed 4 bases, with 17 bases lying between them. The CDR3 loop spans 14 amino acids. Per germline, CDR1 GTSNPN and CDR2 SVGIG (reference sequence). The CDR3 loop is CAWTPGGGMYEQYF. CDR3 bases: TGTGCCTGGACCCCTGGAGGGGGCATGTACGAGCAGTACTTC. Looking up the rest from reference TRBV30 and TRBJ2-7 gives the full variable domain: SQTIHQWPATLVQPVGSPLSLECTVEGTSNPNLYWYRQAAGRGLQLLFYSVGIGQISSEVPQNLSASRPQDRQFILSSKKLLLSDSGFYLCAWTPGGGMYEQYFGPGTRLTVT.

The V gene is TRBV6-1, the J gene TRBJ1-5, with 9 bases identical to TRBD1. Germline CDR1 is MNHNS and CDR2 is SASEGT. The CDR3 extends over 18 amino acids. With 4 bases clipped from V and 4 bases from J, the junction kept 14 bases outside the gene matches. The CDR3 here is CASSGRDREFGGNQPQHF. In nucleotides, the CDR3 is TGTGCCAGCAGTGGCCGGGACAGGGAATTCGGGGGGAATCAGCCCCAGCATTTT.

The gene calls are TRBV6-1 and TRBJ2-2, with 10 nucleotides matching TRBD2. Unmatched junction bases numbered 7, after V lost 1 base and J lost 2 bases. The V gene's germline CDR1 is MNHNS and CDR2 SASEGT. The CDR3 sequence is 18 residues long. The CDR3 sequence: CASSEDASGGPNTGELFF. In DNA form, the CDR3 reads TGTGCCAGCAGTGAAGACGCTAGCGGGGGCCCCAACACCGGGGAGCTGTTTTTT.

The chain uses TRBV29-1 and TRBJ2-5; D not resolved. Germline V gene sequence: CDR1 SQVTM, CDR2 ANQGSEA. This CDR3 region has 11 residues. V was pared by 4 bases and J by 3 bases, with 6 bases between. This CDR3 reads CSVVREETQYF. In DNA, the CDR3 is TGCAGCGTTGTACGGGAAGAGACCCAGTACTTC.

The gene calls are TRBV30 and TRBJ2-2; TRBD2 matches at 7 bases. Germline V gives CDR1 GTSNPN, CDR2 SVGIG (reference sequence). There are 14 residues in the CDR3. With V trimmed by 3 bases and J by 5 bases, 6 bases remained unmatched. In DNA, the CDR3 is TGTGCCTGGAGGAGGGAGGGGATAACCGGGGAGCTGTTTTTT. Its protein product is CAWRREGITGELFF.

This clone occurred a few times. This chain links TRBV9 with TRBJ1-5; D is unclear. CDR1 is SGDLS and CDR2 is YYNGEE in the germline V gene. V lost 0 bases, J lost 5 bases, and 6 bases lay in between. There are 13 residues in the CDR3. The CDR3 sequence: CASSVGVHQPQHF. The CDR3 region has the DNA TGTGCCAGCAGCGTAGGAGTCCATCAGCCCCAGCATTTT.

In nucleotides, the CDR3 is TGTGCCAGCACGTCAGGGGTCCTGGCCGGGGAGCTGTTTTTT. It yields the protein CASTSGVLAGELFF. The gene calls are TRBV6-5 and TRBJ2-2, with D tentatively TRBD1 (6 bases). The V gene's germline CDR1 is MNHEY and CDR2 SVGAGI. Trimming shortened V by 7 bases and J by 6 bases, and 15 bases separated the two germline ends. The CDR3 has 14 residues.

The rearrangement links TRBV6-5 to TRBJ2-7; 10 bases align to TRBD2. The germline CDR1 and CDR2 sequences are MNHEY and SVGAGI. Losses at the gene ends were 2 bases for V and 7 bases for J; bases not matched to a gene: 11. CDR3 length equals 16 residues. The CDR3 protein is CASSYGERGGREEQYF. Here the CDR3 DNA reads TGTGCCAGCAGTTACGGCGAGCGGGGGGGCCGGGAAGAGCAGTACTTC.

The chain recombines TRBV25-1 with TRBJ1-4, with 10 bases identical to TRBD1. The germline V gene encodes CDR1 MGHDK and CDR2 SYGVNS. V lost 4 bases, J lost 8 bases, and 4 bases stayed unmatched. The CDR3 spans 14 residues. The CDR3 DNA sequence: TGTGCCAGCAGTGGACAGGGGGCGAGAGAAAAACTGTTTTTT. Its protein product is CASSGQGAREKLFF.

The chain joins TRBV5-1 to TRBJ2-5, with D maybe TRBD2 (6 bases). Germline V gene lookup returns CDR1 SGHRS and CDR2 YFSETQ. The CDR3 is 17 amino acids. V lost 0 bases to trimming and J lost 5 bases, with 20 bases between them. The CDR3, as DNA: TGCGCCAGCAGCTTGGCTGAGTCTGCCGTTGGAGGGGAGACCCAGTACTTC. Residues: CASSLAESAVGGETQYF.